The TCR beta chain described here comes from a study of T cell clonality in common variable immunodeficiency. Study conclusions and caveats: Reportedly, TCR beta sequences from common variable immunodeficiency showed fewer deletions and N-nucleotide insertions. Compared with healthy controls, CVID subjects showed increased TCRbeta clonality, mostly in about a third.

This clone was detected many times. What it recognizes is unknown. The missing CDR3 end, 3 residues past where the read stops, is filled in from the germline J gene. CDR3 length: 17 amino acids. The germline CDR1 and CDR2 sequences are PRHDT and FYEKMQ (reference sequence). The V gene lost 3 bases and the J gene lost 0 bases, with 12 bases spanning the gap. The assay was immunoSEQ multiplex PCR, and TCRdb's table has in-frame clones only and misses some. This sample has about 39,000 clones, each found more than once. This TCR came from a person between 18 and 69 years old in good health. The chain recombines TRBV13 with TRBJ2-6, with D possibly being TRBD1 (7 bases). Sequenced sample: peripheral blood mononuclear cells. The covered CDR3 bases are TGTGCCAGCAGCTTTTCCAGGGGGGTCTCTGGGGCCAACGTC. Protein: CASSFSRGVSGANV. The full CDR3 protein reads CASSFSRGVSGANVLTF.